This T cell receptor (beta chain) appears in the sequencing data of a study of T cell changes during pregnancy in multiple sclerosis. Here immunoSEQ multiplex PCR was the method, and the copy in TCRdb shows in-frame clones only, minus some. This sample has about 65,000 clones, with 80% to 95% found just once. Germline V gene lookup returns CDR1 LGHNA and CDR2 YSLEER. This CDR3 is built from 15 residues. V was clipped by 1 base and J by 4 bases; unmatched bases: 1. Turning to this clone: Different DNA sequences within this sample yield the same CDR3.

The source is a female donor in good health, enrolled as a control in a pregnancy study. Sequenced here: CD8+ T cells from peripheral blood mononuclear cells, sampled in the third trimester of pregnancy. The chain joins TRBV4-3 to TRBJ1-5; 10 nucleotides align to TRBD1. The CDR3 DNA reads TGCGCCAGCAGCCAAGGGACAGGGGGAAATCAGCCCCAGCATTTT. It yields the protein CASSQGTGGNQPQHF.